These 32 T cell receptor beta chains originate from one sample sequenced in a study of T-cell memory formation after mild COVID-19. TCRdb called the 5' RACE reads again in MiXCR, with one record for every CDR3 protein. The table includes some 82,000 distinct CDR3 sequences, 9.5% to 15% detected once. What was sequenced was PBMCs or a T cell subset sorted from them (not recorded which). The receptor source for this set is a man younger than 35 who had mild COVID-19 (a few samples of this study predate the infection). Cell type and time point are not known.

V and J are TRBV27 and TRBJ2-3; D possibly corresponds to TRBD2 (6 bases). V gave up 8 bases and J gave up 2 bases, with 17 bases separating them. The CDR3 has 15 amino acids. In germline, CDR1 is MNHEY, CDR2 SMNVEV (reference sequence). CDR3 in amino acids: CASGEIGGDTDTQYF. CDR3 nucleotides: TGTGCCAGCGGAGAGATCGGAGGGGACACAGATACGCAGTATTTT.

This clonotype was detected a few times. This sequence joins TRBV3-1 and TRBJ2-3, with D unclear. Trimming shortened V by 1 base and J by 0 bases, and 2 bases separated the two germline ends. The CDR3 has 13 residues. The germline V gene has CDR1 LGHDT and CDR2 YNNKEL (reference sequence). The CDR3, as DNA: TGTGCCAGCAGCCAAGCCAGCACAGATACGCAGTATTTT. It translates to CASSQASTDTQYF.

CDR3 DNA sequence: TGTGCCAGCAGTTACGGGACAGGGGGGTATCAGCCCCAGCATTTT. Translating it yields CASSYGTGGYQPQHF. The chain is built from TRBV6-2 or TRBV6-3 and TRBJ1-5; TRBD1 matches 11 bases. The CDR3 sequence is 15 residues long. CDR1 MNHEY and CDR2 SVGEGT come from the germline V gene. V shed 2 bases, J shed 5 bases, and the junction held 2 bases outside the gene matches.

This clonotype was found a few times. J is TRBJ1-2 and V is TRBV12-3 or TRBV12-4; D uncertain. The CDR3 sequence is 15 residues long. V was shortened by 3 bases and J by 1 base, with 12 bases between the two germline ends. The CDR3 protein is CASSFDEENNYGYTF. The CDR3 nucleotides read TGTGCCAGCAGTTTCGACGAGGAAAATAACTATGGCTACACCTTC.

This clonotype was counted many times. The chain is built from TRBV6-5 and TRBJ1-1; D call uncertain. The V gene lost 6 bases and the J gene lost 6 bases, with 11 bases spanning the gap. Germline V gene sequence: CDR1 MNHEY, CDR2 SVGAGI. The CDR3 totals 12 residues. Written as DNA, the CDR3 is TGTGCCAGCAGCCTTGGAGGGCCTGAAGCTTTCTTT. It codes for CASSLGGPEAFF.

V usage is TRBV6-5 and J usage is TRBJ2-1; 7 bases fit TRBD2. Germline CDR1 and CDR2: MNHEY and SVGAGI. The J segment lost 1 base and the V segment lost 7 bases, leaving 7 bases of the junction unmatched. This CDR3 region has 15 residues. The CDR3, as DNA: TGTGCCAGCAAGAAGCGGGGCACATCCTACAATGAGCAGTTCTTC. This sequence encodes CASKKRGTSYNEQFF.

The rearrangement joins TRBV4-1 to TRBJ2-3, with TRBD2 identical over 10 bases. Germline V CDR1 and CDR2: MGHRA, YSYEKL. This CDR3 comprises 16 residues. V trimming: 0 bases; J trimming: 2 bases; junction bases outside the gene matches: 2. As DNA, the CDR3 is TGCGCCAGCAGCCAAGAGACTAGCGGGTCCACAGATACGCAGTATTTT. Translating it yields CASSQETSGSTDTQYF.

This clonotype was recorded a few times. This sequence joins TRBV4-1 and TRBJ2-2, with 10 bases identical to TRBD1. This CDR3 is built from 17 residues. Looked up from germline, CDR1 is MGHRA and CDR2 is YSYEKL. Losses at the gene ends were 0 bases for V and 7 bases for J; bases not matched to a gene: 8. CDR3: CASSQEGQGKRGGELFF. The CDR3 DNA follows: TGCGCCAGCAGCCAAGAGGGACAGGGGAAACGGGGCGGGGAGCTGTTTTTT.

The chain recombines TRBV27 with TRBJ1-1; 7 bases agree with TRBD1. This CDR3 is built from 14 residues. CDR1 is MNHEY, CDR2 SMNVEV, per germline (reference sequence). With V trimmed by 7 bases and J by 0 bases, 5 bases remained unmatched. The CDR3 DNA is TGTGCCAGCACCACAGGGGCCCTGAACACTGAAGCTTTCTTT. Protein sequence: CASTTGALNTEAFF.

There are a few counts of this clonotype. The rearrangement links TRBV29-1 to TRBJ1-2; D gene ambiguous. The CDR3 spans 12 residues. In germline, CDR1 is SQVTM, CDR2 ANQGSEA. Trimming shortened V by 4 bases and J by 6 bases, and 12 bases separated the two germline ends. CDR3 protein: CSVGRELDGYTF. The CDR3 DNA reads TGCAGCGTTGGCCGGGAGTTAGATGGCTACACCTTC.

The gene calls are TRBV10-3 and TRBJ1-5; D gene unclear. Trimming removed 4 bases from V and 1 base from J, with 11 bases in between. Germline loops: CDR1 ENHRY, CDR2 SYGVKD. The CDR3 contains 15 residues. CDR3 residues: CAISADLISNQPQHF. CDR3 in DNA: TGTGCCATCAGTGCGGACCTGATCAGCAATCAGCCCCAGCATTTT.

This clonotype was picked up a small number of times. This sequence joins TRBV6-1 and TRBJ1-1; D is uncertain. The V gene lost 8 bases and the J gene lost 0 bases, with 10 bases spanning the gap. CDR1 and CDR2 from the germline V gene are MNHNS and SASEGT. The CDR3 spans 13 residues. The CDR3 loop reads CASATSVNTEAFF. CDR3 nucleotide sequence: TGTGCCAGCGCCACTTCGGTGAACACTGAAGCTTTCTTT.

The chain employs TRBV7-2 and TRBJ1-2, with D perhaps TRBD1 (5 bases). Looked up from germline, CDR1 is SGHTA and CDR2 is FQGNSA. CDR3 length: 14 residues. V was cut by 3 bases and J by 2 bases, with 10 bases left in between. CDR3 DNA sequence: TGTGCCAGCAGCTTTTCAGGGATGAACTATGGCTACACCTTC. It is translated as CASSFSGMNYGYTF.

This clonotype has ten or more counts. This rearrangement joins TRBV7-9 to TRBJ2-2; D is undetermined. With 2 bases removed from V and 9 bases from J, the gap between germline ends came to 7 bases. The CDR3 length is 12 residues. Germline V gives CDR1 SEHNR, CDR2 FQNEAQ (reference sequence). The CDR3 reads CASSLRAWELFF. Written as DNA, the CDR3 is TGTGCCAGCAGCTTACGAGCATGGGAGCTGTTTTTT. Filled out from reference TRBV7-9 and TRBJ2-2, the complete variable domain reads DTGVSQNPRHKITKRGQNVTFRCDPISEHNRLYWYRQTLGQGPEFLTYFQNEAQLEKSRLLSDRFSAERPKGSFSTLEIQRTEQGDSAMYLCASSLRAWELFFGEGSRLTVL.

J is TRBJ2-5 and V is TRBV20-1; 7 bases align to TRBD2. The germline gives CDR1 DFQATT, CDR2 SNEGSKA (reference sequence). V gave up 5 bases and J gave up 4 bases; unmatched junction bases: 7. The CDR3 length is 13 residues. The CDR3 DNA reads TGCAGTGCTCCCCGGGGGGATCCAGAGACCCAGTACTTC. This gives the protein CSAPRGDPETQYF.

This clonotype was seen a handful of times. V is TRBV6-5 and J is TRBJ1-2; no firm D call. The germline V and J ends were trimmed by 4 bases and 3 bases, with 12 bases remaining between them. Germline lookup yields CDR1 MNHEY and CDR2 SVGAGI. CDR3 length: 14 amino acids. The chain's CDR3 is CASSSRETHYGYTF. DNA for the CDR3: TGTGCCAGCAGTTCCCGGGAAACCCACTATGGCTACACCTTC.

The chain is built from TRBV7-9 and TRBJ1-1, with D perhaps matching TRBD1 (6 bases). Germline V gene lookup returns CDR1 SEHNR and CDR2 FQNEAQ (reference sequence). V was shortened by 4 bases and J by 3 bases, with 15 bases between the two germline ends. CDR3 size: 15 residues. CDR3 sequence: CASSSPGHLDTEAFF. CDR3 nucleotides: TGTGCCAGCAGCTCTCCGGGACACCTGGACACTGAAGCTTTCTTT.

This clonotype was seen repeatedly, ten times or more. The rearrangement links TRBV4-1 to TRBJ2-1; 7 nucleotides line up with TRBD1. The CDR3 has 15 residues. CDR1 and CDR2 from the germline V gene are MGHRA and YSYEKL. Unmatched junction bases numbered 8, after V lost 6 bases and J lost 3 bases. The CDR3 sequence: CASSPAQGVYNEQFF. The CDR3 coding sequence is TGCGCCAGCAGTCCAGCGCAGGGGGTCTACAATGAGCAGTTCTTC.

The CDR3 region is CSARSPQSGGDYEQYV. In DNA, the CDR3 is TGCAGTGCTAGATCTCCTCAGTCGGGGGGGGACTACGAGCAGTACGTC. This chain links TRBV20-1 with TRBJ2-7, with 8 bases lining up with TRBD2. The CDR3 is made up of 16 amino acids. V shed 2 bases, J shed 3 bases, and the junction held 12 bases outside the gene matches. Germline V gene lookup returns CDR1 DFQATT and CDR2 SNEGSKA (reference sequence).

The CDR3: CASSYRGLEDTDTQYF. The CDR3 coding sequence is TGTGCCAGCAGCTACAGGGGGCTTGAAGACACAGATACGCAGTATTTT. The chain combines TRBV5-6 with TRBJ2-3; 9 bases are a match to TRBD1. V gave up 3 bases and J gave up 2 bases; unmatched junction bases: 7. CDR1 SGHDT and CDR2 YYEEEE come from the germline V gene. The CDR3 has 16 residues.

The rearrangement joins TRBV5-6 to TRBJ2-7, with D hard to call. With 4 bases removed from V and 5 bases from J, the gap between germline ends came to 19 bases. Germline values: CDR1 SGHDT, CDR2 YYEEEE. CDR3 length: 15 amino acids. CDR3 DNA sequence: TGTGCCAGCAGCAGAGGAAGCGATGTCTTCGACGAGCAGTACGTC. This sequence encodes CASSRGSDVFDEQYV.

At least ten counts were recorded for this clonotype. The J gene is TRBJ2-3, the V gene TRBV10-3; D is uncertain. CDR3 length equals 11 residues. Germline CDR1 ENHRY, CDR2 SYGVKD. The V end lost 2 bases, the J end lost 5 bases, and 2 bases lay between the germline ends. The CDR3 DNA reads as TGTGCCATCAGTGAGGGAGATACGCAGTATTTT. The encoded protein is CAISEGDTQYF.

This clonotype has a handful of counts. The chain joins TRBV11-2 to TRBJ2-5; TRBD2 matches at 14 bases. Germline CDR1 is SGHAT and CDR2 is FQNNGV. The CDR3 is 17 amino acids. J gave up 4 bases and V 5 bases, and 9 bases lay outside the gene matches. CDR3 residues: CASSTPGTSGGRETQYF. The CDR3 DNA is TGTGCCAGCAGCACACCCGGGACTAGCGGGGGAAGAGAGACCCAGTACTTC. Full variable domain (missing parts from reference TRBV11-2 and TRBJ2-5): EAGVAQSPRYKIIEKRQSVAFWCNPISGHATLYWYQQILGQGPKLLIQFQNNGVVDDSQLPKDRFSAERLKGVDSTLKIQPAKLEDSAVYLCASSTPGTSGGRETQYFGPGTRLLVL.

This clonotype turned up a few times. The V gene is TRBV7-9, the J gene TRBJ1-5; D unresolved. Trimming removed 2 bases at V and 6 bases at J, with 5 bases between. There are 12 residues in the CDR3. Germline-derived CDR1 and CDR2 are SEHNR and FQNEAQ (reference sequence). This CDR3 reads CASSLLGQPQHF. The CDR3 DNA sequence: TGTGCCAGCAGCTTACTGGGTCAGCCCCAGCATTTT.

This chain joins TRBV6-1 and TRBJ1-1, with TRBD1 matching 7 bases. Trimming took 5 bases from V and 7 from J; bases not matched to a gene: 4. From germline, CDR1 is MNHNS and CDR2 SASEGT. This CDR3 contains 12 residues. CDR3 sequence reads: CASSHRGGEAFF. CDR3 DNA: TGTGCCAGCAGTCACAGGGGCGGTGAAGCTTTCTTT.

V usage is TRBV12-3 or TRBV12-4 and J usage is TRBJ1-4, with D unclear. This CDR3 contains 12 residues. Trimming cost V 5 bases and J 15 bases, with 16 bases left between them. The CDR3 sequence: CASSSPFKVVFF. The CDR3, as DNA: TGTGCCAGCAGTAGCCCCTTTAAAGTGGTGTTTTTT.

CDR3 amino acids: CIGSSSGANVLTF. The DNA of the CDR3 is TGTATTGGAAGTTCCTCTGGGGCCAACGTCCTGACTTTC. The V gene is TRBV4-2, the J gene TRBJ2-6, with no clear D. Germline V lookup: CDR1 LGHNA, CDR2 YNFKEQ. This CDR3 has 13 residues.

The V gene is TRBV7-9, the J gene TRBJ2-7; no definite D call. Germline V gene lookup returns CDR1 SEHNR and CDR2 FQNEAQ (reference sequence). V gave up 0 bases and J gave up 5 bases, with 5 bases separating them. This CDR3 region has 12 residues. The CDR3 DNA reads TGTGCCAGCAGCTTAGCAAGGGACGAGCAGTACGTC. Translating it yields CASSLARDEQYV.

In this sample, this clonotype turned up a few times. V usage is TRBV7-3 and J usage is TRBJ2-1; 9 positions match TRBD1. The CDR3 is 15 residues long. The germline gives CDR1 SGHTA, CDR2 FQGTGA. V shed 5 bases, J shed 7 bases, and the junction held 9 bases outside the gene matches. The CDR3 DNA reads as TGTGCCAGCAGCATACCGGGACAGGGTCTTAATGAGCAGTTCTTC. Translating it yields CASSIPGQGLNEQFF.

The chain joins TRBV6-6 to TRBJ2-7; D remains ambiguous. V was pared by 6 bases and J by 5 bases, with 17 bases between. This CDR3 spans 14 amino acids. Germline V lookup: CDR1 MNHNY, CDR2 SVGAGI (reference sequence). Here the CDR3 reads CASRRYAPLHEQYF. The DNA for the CDR3 is TGTGCCAGCAGGAGGTACGCGCCCCTCCACGAGCAGTACTTC.

There are a few counts of this clonotype. This rearrangement joins TRBV6-5 to TRBJ1-5, with 7 bases that match TRBD1. The CDR3 extends over 16 amino acids. V was pared by 0 bases and J by 2 bases, with 4 bases of the junction left unmatched. CDR1 and CDR2 from the germline V gene are MNHEY and SVGAGI. The CDR3 DNA sequence: TGTGCCAGCAGTTACTCAGGGGACAGCGGCAATCAGCCCCAGCATTTT. This translates into CASSYSGDSGNQPQHF.

V usage is TRBV15 and J usage is TRBJ2-5; 7 bases agree with TRBD2. The CDR3 length is 15 residues. V was clipped by 2 bases and J by 3 bases; unmatched bases: 6. Per germline, CDR1 LNHNV and CDR2 YYDKDF (reference sequence). The DNA for the CDR3 is TGTGCCACCAGCAGACCCGGGGGGACCAAAGAGACCCAGTACTTC. This codes for CATSRPGGTKETQYF.